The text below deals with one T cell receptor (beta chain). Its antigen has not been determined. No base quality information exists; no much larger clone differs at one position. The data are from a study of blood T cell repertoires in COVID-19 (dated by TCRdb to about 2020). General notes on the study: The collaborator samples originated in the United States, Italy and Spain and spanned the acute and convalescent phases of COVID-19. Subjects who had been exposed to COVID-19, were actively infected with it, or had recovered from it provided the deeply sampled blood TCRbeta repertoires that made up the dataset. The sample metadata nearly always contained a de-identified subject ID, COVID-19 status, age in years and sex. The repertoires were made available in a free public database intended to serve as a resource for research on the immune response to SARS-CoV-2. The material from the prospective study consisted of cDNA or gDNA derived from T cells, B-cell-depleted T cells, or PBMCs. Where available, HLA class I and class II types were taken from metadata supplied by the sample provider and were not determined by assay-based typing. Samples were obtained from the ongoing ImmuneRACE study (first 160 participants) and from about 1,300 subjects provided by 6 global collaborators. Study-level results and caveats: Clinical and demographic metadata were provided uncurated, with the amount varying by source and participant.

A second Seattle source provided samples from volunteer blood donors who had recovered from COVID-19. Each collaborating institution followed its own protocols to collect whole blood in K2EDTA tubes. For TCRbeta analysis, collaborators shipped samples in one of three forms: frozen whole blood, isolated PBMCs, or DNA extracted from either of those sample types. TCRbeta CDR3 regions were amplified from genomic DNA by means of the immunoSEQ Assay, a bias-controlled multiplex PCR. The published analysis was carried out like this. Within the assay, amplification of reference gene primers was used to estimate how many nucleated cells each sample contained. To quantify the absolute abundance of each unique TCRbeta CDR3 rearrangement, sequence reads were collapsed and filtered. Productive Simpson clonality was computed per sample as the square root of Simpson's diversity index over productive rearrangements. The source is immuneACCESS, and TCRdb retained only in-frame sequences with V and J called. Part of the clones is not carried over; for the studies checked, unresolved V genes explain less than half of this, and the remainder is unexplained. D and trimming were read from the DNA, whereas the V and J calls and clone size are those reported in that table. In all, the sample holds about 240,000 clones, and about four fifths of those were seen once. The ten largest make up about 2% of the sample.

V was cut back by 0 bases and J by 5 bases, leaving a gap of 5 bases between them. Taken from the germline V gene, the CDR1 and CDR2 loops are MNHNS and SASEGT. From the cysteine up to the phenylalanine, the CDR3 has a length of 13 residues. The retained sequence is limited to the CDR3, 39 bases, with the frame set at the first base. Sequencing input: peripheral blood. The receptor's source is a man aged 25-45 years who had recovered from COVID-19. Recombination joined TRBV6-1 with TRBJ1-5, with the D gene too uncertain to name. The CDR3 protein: CASSEARYQPQHF. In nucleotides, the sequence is TGTGCCAGCAGTGAAGCGCGGTATCAGCCCCAGCATTTT.